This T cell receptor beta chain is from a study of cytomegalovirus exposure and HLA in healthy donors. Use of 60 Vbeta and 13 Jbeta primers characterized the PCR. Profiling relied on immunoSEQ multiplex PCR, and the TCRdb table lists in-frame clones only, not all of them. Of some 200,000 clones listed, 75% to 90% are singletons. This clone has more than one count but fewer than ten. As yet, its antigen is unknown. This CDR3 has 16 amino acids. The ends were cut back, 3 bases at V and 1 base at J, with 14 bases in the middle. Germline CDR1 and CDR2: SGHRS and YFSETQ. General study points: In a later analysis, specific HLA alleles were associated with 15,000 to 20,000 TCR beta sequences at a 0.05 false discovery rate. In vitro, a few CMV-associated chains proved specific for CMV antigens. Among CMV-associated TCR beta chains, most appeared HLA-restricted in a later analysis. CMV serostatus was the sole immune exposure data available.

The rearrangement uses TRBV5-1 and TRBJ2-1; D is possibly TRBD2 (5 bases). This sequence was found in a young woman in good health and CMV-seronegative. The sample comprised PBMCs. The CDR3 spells CASSSLASGSYNEQFF. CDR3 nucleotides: TGCGCCAGCAGCTCGTTAGCGAGTGGTTCCTACAATGAGCAGTTCTTC. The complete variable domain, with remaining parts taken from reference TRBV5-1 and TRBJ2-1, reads KAGVTQTPRYLIKTRGQQVTLSCSPISGHRSVSWYQQTPGQGLQFLFEYFSETQRNKGNFPGRFSGRQFSNSRSEMNVSTLELGDSALYLCASSSLASGSYNEQFFGPGTRLTVL.